The 18 T cell receptor beta chains below all came from one sample that was sequenced in a study of blood T cell repertoires in COVID-19. Measured with immunoSEQ multiplex PCR; TCRdb has only the in-frame clones, and not every one. The sample consists of 70,000 to 90,000 clones, approximately 85% of them appearing once. Material for sequencing was peripheral blood. Every receptor here comes from a man aged 50-60 years with COVID-19, enrolled during active disease.

The chain uses TRBV18 and TRBJ1-6, with D uncertain. Germline assignment: CDR1 KGHSH and CDR2 LQKENI. The length of the CDR3 is 15 residues. Trimming took 6 bases from V and 10 from J, leaving 19 bases between them. In nucleotides, the CDR3 is TGTGCCAGCTCCCAAAACGGGGTTTTGGGATCACCCCTCCACTTT. Translated: CASSQNGVLGSPLHF.

The chain links TRBV5-1 to TRBJ2-3; 8 nucleotides align to TRBD1. The germline V gene encodes CDR1 SGHRS and CDR2 YFSETQ. The CDR3 runs to 14 residues. V dropped 0 bases and J dropped 9; count of bases not matched to a gene: 6. The CDR3 DNA reads TGCGCCAGCAGCTTGGACAGGGGGTCCGGAACGCAGTATTTT. Translating gives CASSLDRGSGTQYF.

The CDR3 DNA reads TGTGCCAGCAGTGACTCCGGGCAGGGGAATACCGGGGAGCTGTTTTTT. Residues: CASSDSGQGNTGELFF. The genes are TRBV6-4 and TRBJ2-2; possibly TRBD1 for D (6 bases). The CDR3 contains 16 residues. The V end lost 0 bases, the J end lost 5 bases, and 13 bases lay between the germline ends. Germline values: CDR1 MRHNA, CDR2 SNTAGT.

As to this clone: At one of its ends the junction is not consistent with the germline gene, which may arise from a read error. V usage is TRBV7-7 and J usage is TRBJ2-5; TRBD1 might be the D (6 bases). The V gene's germline CDR1 is SSHAT and CDR2 FNYEAQ (reference sequence). This CDR3 is 15 amino acids long. CDR3 coding DNA: TGTGCTAGCAGCTTAGGAAGCCAGGGGCAAGAGACCCAGTACTTC. It encodes CASSLGSQGQETQYF.

J is TRBJ2-7 and V is TRBV6-5; TRBD2 aligns across 14 bases. The CDR3 totals 14 residues. CDR1 MNHEY and CDR2 SVGAGI come from the germline V gene. V gave up 6 bases and J gave up 3 bases; unmatched junction bases: 1. This CDR3 reads CASRGTSGSYEQYF. The CDR3 DNA reads TGTGCCAGCAGAGGGACTAGCGGGAGCTACGAGCAGTACTTC.

The chain links TRBV19 to TRBJ2-3, with 8 bases fitting TRBD1. The J segment lost 2 bases and the V segment lost 4 bases, leaving 5 bases of the junction unmatched. The CDR3 spans 15 residues. Germline V lookup: CDR1 LNHDA, CDR2 SQIVND (reference sequence). As DNA, the CDR3 is TGTGCCAGTAGTACCTCAGGGGGCCTCACAGATACGCAGTATTTT. It is translated as CASSTSGGLTDTQYF.

This sequence joins TRBV24-1 and TRBJ2-2, with D maybe TRBD2 (7 bases). This CDR3 contains 17 residues. V lost 7 bases, J lost 1 base, and 18 bases lay in between. From germline, CDR1 is KGHDR and CDR2 SFDVKD. DNA of the CDR3: TGTGCCACCAGCGCCTGGGGGGGGCGGGTGAACACCGGGGAGCTGTTTTTT. Amino acids: CATSAWGGRVNTGELFF.

The chain combines TRBV30 with TRBJ1-6; TRBD1 might be the D (6 bases). This CDR3 is 12 amino acids long. Germline-derived CDR1 and CDR2 are GTSNPN and SVGIG (reference sequence). Trimming left V 4 bases short and J 9 bases short, with 10 bases between. Here the CDR3 reads CAWNRERSPLHF. The CDR3 DNA reads TGTGCCTGGAACAGGGAACGTTCACCCCTCCACTTT.

The chain employs TRBV29-1 and TRBJ1-2; no definite D call. Between the trimmed V and J ends, which lost 1 base and 4 bases, there was a span of 4 bases. Germline CDR1 SQVTM, CDR2 ANQGSEA. This CDR3 has 11 amino acids. The CDR3 DNA is TGCAGCGTTGAAGGAGGCTATGGCTACACCTTC. This codes for CSVEGGYGYTF.

The table lists this clone with a count of one. The chain has TRBV18 and TRBJ2-7; 9 positions match TRBD1. The germline gives CDR1 KGHSH, CDR2 LQKENI. V was pared by 3 bases and J by 6 bases, with 9 bases of the junction left unmatched. The CDR3 consists of 15 residues. CDR3 loop: CASSPNSDRGGEQYF. CDR3 bases: TGTGCCAGCTCACCTAACTCCGACAGGGGGGGCGAGCAGTACTTC.

The genes are TRBV5-1 and TRBJ1-1; TRBD1 agrees at 7 bases. The CDR3 covers 13 residues. CDR1 is SGHRS and CDR2 is YFSETQ in the germline V gene. The V segment lost 0 bases and the J segment 7 bases; nucleotides outside the gene matches: 3. The CDR3 nucleotides read TGCGCCAGCAGCTTGGGACAGGGAAATGAAGCTTTCTTT. This sequence encodes CASSLGQGNEAFF.

The CDR3 protein is CATSNPPGGLDTGELFF. The CDR3 DNA follows: TGTGCCACCAGCAACCCCCCCGGTGGTCTGGACACCGGGGAGCTGTTTTTT. The gene calls are TRBV15 and TRBJ2-2; D not resolved. Germline V gives CDR1 LNHNV, CDR2 YYDKDF (reference sequence). V was cut by 4 bases and J by 3 bases, with 18 bases left in between. This CDR3 has 17 amino acids. Together with reference TRBV15 and TRBJ2-2, the CDR3 gives the full variable domain: DAMVIQNPRYQVTQFGKPVTLSCSQTLNHNVMYWYQQKSSQAPKLLFHYYDKDFNNEADTPDNFQSRRPNTSFCFLDIRSPGLGDTAMYLCATSNPPGGLDTGELFFGEGSRLTVL.

The chain combines TRBV30 with TRBJ1-6; 10 bases fit TRBD1. The germline CDR1 and CDR2 sequences are GTSNPN and SVGIG (reference sequence). V was clipped by 1 base and J by 10 bases; unmatched bases: 7. This CDR3 has 15 residues. The CDR3 loop is CAWSASTGGGSPLHF. The CDR3 coding sequence is TGTGCCTGGAGTGCCTCGACAGGGGGCGGGTCACCCCTCCACTTT.

The J gene is TRBJ2-4, the V gene TRBV5-1; a possible D gene is TRBD1 (6 bases). V dropped 4 bases and J dropped 7 bases, with 21 bases sitting between them. This CDR3 has 16 amino acids. Germline loops: CDR1 SGHRS, CDR2 YFSETQ. The CDR3 loop reads CASSILGGTFNNIQYF. The CDR3 nucleotides are TGCGCCAGCAGCATATTAGGTGGGACATTTAACAACATTCAGTACTTC. The whole variable domain, filled in from reference TRBV5-1 and TRBJ2-4, reads KAGVTQTPRYLIKTRGQQVTLSCSPISGHRSVSWYQQTPGQGLQFLFEYFSETQRNKGNFPGRFSGRQFSNSRSEMNVSTLELGDSALYLCASSILGGTFNNIQYFGAGTRLSVL.

The V and J genes are TRBV7-2 and TRBJ2-3, with D possibly being TRBD1 (5 bases). The CDR3 loop spans 15 amino acids. V was pared by 5 bases and J by 3 bases, with 15 bases between. Germline V gives CDR1 SGHTA, CDR2 FQGNSA. CDR3 DNA sequence: TGTGCCAGCAGCCCTTCCCTAGGGGCAACAGATACGCAGTATTTT. Translation: CASSPSLGATDTQYF.

This clone was found a few times. V is TRBV2 and J is TRBJ1-1, with 10 bases matching TRBD1. Germline CDR1 SNHLY, CDR2 FYNNEI. J gave up 0 bases and V 3 bases, and 7 bases lay outside the gene matches. This CDR3 spans 17 amino acids. The CDR3 DNA reads as TGTGCCAGCAGTGAGTTGGGACAGGGGAAATTGAACACTGAAGCTTTCTTT. This encodes CASSELGQGKLNTEAFF.

The chain links TRBV4-1 to TRBJ2-3; D perhaps matches TRBD2 (5 bases). Germline V gene lookup returns CDR1 MGHRA and CDR2 YSYEKL. The CDR3 has 15 residues. V lost 1 base, J lost 0 bases, and 8 bases lay in between. The CDR3 reads CASSQAAGSTDTQYF. The CDR3 coding sequence is TGCGCCAGCAGCCAAGCGGCGGGCAGCACAGATACGCAGTATTTT.

V usage is TRBV4-1 and J usage is TRBJ2-6; a weak D match, TRBD1 (5 bases). CDR1 is MGHRA, CDR2 YSYEKL, per germline. The CDR3 loop spans 21 amino acids. Deletions cut 0 bases from V and 1 base from J, with 22 bases between. The CDR3 DNA reads TGCGCCAGCAGCCAAGAAGGAGCAGGGCAATCTACCCGTTCTGGGGCCAACGTCCTGACTTTC. Protein product: CASSQEGAGQSTRSGANVLTF.